This T cell receptor beta chain is drawn from a study of response to subunit inactivated influenza vaccine. Study outcomes and limitations: After each seasonal influenza vaccination, few new T cells are recruited, the authors suggested.

As to this clonotype: What it binds is not known.

Germline-derived CDR1 and CDR2 are DFQATT and SNEGSKA (reference sequence). The CDR3 runs 16 residues. V dropped 0 bases and J dropped 3 bases, with 18 bases sitting between them. From the RT-PCR reads, TCRdb called clonotypes with MiXCR, one entry per CDR3 protein. The data contain 650,000 to 800,000 distinct CDR3 sequences, approximately 18% of them seen just once; the ten biggest clones take up 9.5% to 13%. The chain links TRBV20-1 to TRBJ2-7; a possible D gene is TRBD2 (5 bases). The TCR was taken from a man over 45 who received an inactivated influenza vaccine. Sequencing was performed on PBMCs from blood, taken approximately 5 days after vaccination. Here the CDR3 reads CSARDSEGIGFYEQYF. As DNA, the CDR3 is TGCAGTGCTAGAGATAGCGAAGGGATAGGTTTCTACGAGCAGTACTTC.